Included here is one TCR beta chain sequence, with context. Its antigen is not known. The data belong to a study of CD8+ T cells in alopecia areata. The study, taken as a whole, reports: Affected lesional scalp, above all in alopecia totalis/universalis, was more clonal than normal scalp.

The treatment is: oral pan-JAK inhibitor, 5-10 mg twice daily. Both peripheral blood and punch biopsies of lesional scalp skin were obtained from patients who had alopecia areata. Using a FACSAria, the CD4+ and CD8+ T cells were sorted from the PBMCs. The CDR3 runs 12 residues. V lost 8 bases to trimming and J lost 3 bases, with 8 bases between them. CDR1 SNHLY and CDR2 FYNNEI come from the germline V gene. RNA, once extracted, was reverse transcribed into cDNA for use as the sequencing template. Sequenced by immunoSEQ multiplex PCR; TCRdb stores in-frame clones only, minus some. The sample consists of about 140,000 clones, about 88% of them appearing once.

The rearrangement links TRBV2 to TRBJ2-1; D may be TRBD2 (5 bases). The sample in question was CD8+ T cells sorted from blood, obtained at week 4, from a patient treated with tofacitinib. The source is a human donor with alopecia areata. The CDR3 is CASRDRYNEQFF. The CDR3 DNA sequence: TGTGCCAGCCGGGATCGCTACAATGAGCAGTTCTTC.